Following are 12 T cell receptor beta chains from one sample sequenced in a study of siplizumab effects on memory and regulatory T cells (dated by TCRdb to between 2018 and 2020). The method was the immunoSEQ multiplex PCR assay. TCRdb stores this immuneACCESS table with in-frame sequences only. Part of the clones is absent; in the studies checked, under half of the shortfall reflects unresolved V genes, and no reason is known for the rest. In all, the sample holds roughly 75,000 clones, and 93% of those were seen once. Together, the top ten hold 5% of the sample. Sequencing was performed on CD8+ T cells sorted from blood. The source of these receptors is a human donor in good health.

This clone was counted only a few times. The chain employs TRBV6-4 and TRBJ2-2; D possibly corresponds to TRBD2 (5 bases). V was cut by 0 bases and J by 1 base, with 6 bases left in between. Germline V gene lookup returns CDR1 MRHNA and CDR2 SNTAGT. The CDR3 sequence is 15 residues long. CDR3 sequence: CASSDSGENTGELFF. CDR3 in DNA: TGTGCCAGCAGTGACTCGGGAGAGAACACCGGGGAGCTGTTTTTT.

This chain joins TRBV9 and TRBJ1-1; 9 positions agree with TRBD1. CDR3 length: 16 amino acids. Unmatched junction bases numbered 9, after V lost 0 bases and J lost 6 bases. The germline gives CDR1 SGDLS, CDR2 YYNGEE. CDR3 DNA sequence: TGTGCCAGCAGCGTAGCAACAGGGGGCAAGGGGTCTGAAGCTTTCTTT. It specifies CASSVATGGKGSEAFF.

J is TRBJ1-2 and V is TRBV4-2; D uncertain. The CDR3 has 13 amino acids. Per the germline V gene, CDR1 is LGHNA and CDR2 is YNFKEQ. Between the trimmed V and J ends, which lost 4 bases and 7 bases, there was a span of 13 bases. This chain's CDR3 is CASSPDWVFGYTF. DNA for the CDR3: TGTGCCAGCAGCCCGGACTGGGTTTTTGGCTACACCTTC.

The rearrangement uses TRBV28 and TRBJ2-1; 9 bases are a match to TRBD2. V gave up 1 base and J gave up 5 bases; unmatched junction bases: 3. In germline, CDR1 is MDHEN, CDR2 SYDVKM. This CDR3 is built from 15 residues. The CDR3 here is CASSLLGLADNEQFF. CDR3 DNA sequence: TGTGCCAGCAGTTTATTGGGACTAGCCGACAATGAGCAGTTCTTC.

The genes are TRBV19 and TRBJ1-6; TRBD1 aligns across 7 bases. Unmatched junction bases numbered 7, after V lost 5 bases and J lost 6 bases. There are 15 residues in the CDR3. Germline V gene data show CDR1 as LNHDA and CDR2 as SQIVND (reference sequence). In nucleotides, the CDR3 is TGTGCCAGTAGTGACGACAGGGCCGGTAATTCACCCCTCCACTTT. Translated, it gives CASSDDRAGNSPLHF. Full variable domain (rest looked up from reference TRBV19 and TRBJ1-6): DGGITQSPKYLFRKEGQNVTLSCEQNLNHDAMYWYRQDPGQGLRLIYYSQIVNDFQKGDIAEGYSVSREKKESFPLTVTSAQKNPTAFYLCASSDDRAGNSPLHFGNGTRLTVT.

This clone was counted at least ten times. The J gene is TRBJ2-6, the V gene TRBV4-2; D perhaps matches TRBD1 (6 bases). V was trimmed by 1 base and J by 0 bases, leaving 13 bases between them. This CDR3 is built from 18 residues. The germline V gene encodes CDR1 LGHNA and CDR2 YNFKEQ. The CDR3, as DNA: TGTGCCAGCAGCCAAGGACAGGAGTCCACCTCTGGGGCCAACGTCCTGACTTTC. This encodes CASSQGQESTSGANVLTF.

CDR3 sequence reads: CASTSGGLLGGYTF. For the CDR3, the DNA is TGTGCCAGTACCTCTGGGGGACTGTTGGGTGGCTACACCTTC. V usage is TRBV19 and J usage is TRBJ1-2, with TRBD1 as a possible D gene (5 bases). This CDR3 has 14 residues. CDR1 and CDR2 (germline): LNHDA, SQIVND (reference sequence). The V end was cut by 7 bases, the J end by 7 bases, with 19 bases between.

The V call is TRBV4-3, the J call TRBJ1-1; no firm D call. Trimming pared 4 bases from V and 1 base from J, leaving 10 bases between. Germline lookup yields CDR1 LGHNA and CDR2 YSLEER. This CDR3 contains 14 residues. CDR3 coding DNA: TGCGCCAGCAGCCTTTCGTTCCCGAACACTGAAGCTTTCTTT. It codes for CASSLSFPNTEAFF.

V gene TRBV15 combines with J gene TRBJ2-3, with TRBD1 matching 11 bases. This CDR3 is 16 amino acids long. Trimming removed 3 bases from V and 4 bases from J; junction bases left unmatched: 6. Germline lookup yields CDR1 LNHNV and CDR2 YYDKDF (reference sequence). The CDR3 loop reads CATSSRTGGFADTQYF. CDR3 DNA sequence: TGTGCCACCAGCAGTAGGACAGGGGGCTTCGCAGATACGCAGTATTTT. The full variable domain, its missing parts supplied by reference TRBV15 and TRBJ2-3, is DAMVIQNPRYQVTQFGKPVTLSCSQTLNHNVMYWYQQKSSQAPKLLFHYYDKDFNNEADTPDNFQSRRPNTSFCFLDIRSPGLGDTAMYLCATSSRTGGFADTQYFGPGTRLTVL.

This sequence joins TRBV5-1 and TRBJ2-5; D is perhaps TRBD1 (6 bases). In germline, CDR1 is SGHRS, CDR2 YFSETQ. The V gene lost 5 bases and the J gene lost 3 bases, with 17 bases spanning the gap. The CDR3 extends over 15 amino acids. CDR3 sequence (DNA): TGCGCCAGCAGTCCCAATCGGGACATAAAAGAGACCCAGTACTTC. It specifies CASSPNRDIKETQYF.

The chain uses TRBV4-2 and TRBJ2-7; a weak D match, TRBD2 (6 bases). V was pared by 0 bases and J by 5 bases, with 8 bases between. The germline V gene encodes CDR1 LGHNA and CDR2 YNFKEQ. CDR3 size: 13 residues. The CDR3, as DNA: TGTGCCAGCAGCCAAGAGTGGGGGGACGAGCAGTACTTC. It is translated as CASSQEWGDEQYF.

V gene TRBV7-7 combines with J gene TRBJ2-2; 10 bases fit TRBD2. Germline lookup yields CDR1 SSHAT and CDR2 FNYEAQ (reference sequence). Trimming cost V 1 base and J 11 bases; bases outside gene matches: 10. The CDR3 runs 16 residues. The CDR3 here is CASSLGAGGLNFELFF. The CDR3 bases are TGTGCCAGCAGCTTAGGAGCGGGGGGGTTAAACTTTGAGCTGTTTTTT. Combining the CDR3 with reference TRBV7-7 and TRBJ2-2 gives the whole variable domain GAGVSQSPRYKVTKRGQDVTLRCDPISSHATLYWYQQALGQGPEFLTYFNYEAQPDKSGLPSDRFSAERPEGSISTLTIQRTEQRDSAMYRCASSLGAGGLNFELFFGEGSRLTVL.